The sequence of this TCR beta chain was determined in a study of control samples from healthy donors and cancer patients. CDR1 is SGHVS, CDR2 FQNEAQ, per germline. Trimming cost V 1 base and J 4 bases; bases outside gene matches: 5. CDR3 length: 15 amino acids. Assay used: immunoSEQ multiplex PCR; TCRdb lists only in-frame clones, some missing. This table holds more than 85,000 clones, 80% to 90% found once. Sequenced input: blood. This rearrangement joins TRBV7-8 to TRBJ2-7; 9 positions match TRBD1. The receptor comes from a woman in her 50s in good health. The CDR3 loop is CASSLEQGATYEQYF. The CDR3 DNA is TGTGCCAGCAGCTTAGAACAGGGGGCCACGTACGAGCAGTACTTC.